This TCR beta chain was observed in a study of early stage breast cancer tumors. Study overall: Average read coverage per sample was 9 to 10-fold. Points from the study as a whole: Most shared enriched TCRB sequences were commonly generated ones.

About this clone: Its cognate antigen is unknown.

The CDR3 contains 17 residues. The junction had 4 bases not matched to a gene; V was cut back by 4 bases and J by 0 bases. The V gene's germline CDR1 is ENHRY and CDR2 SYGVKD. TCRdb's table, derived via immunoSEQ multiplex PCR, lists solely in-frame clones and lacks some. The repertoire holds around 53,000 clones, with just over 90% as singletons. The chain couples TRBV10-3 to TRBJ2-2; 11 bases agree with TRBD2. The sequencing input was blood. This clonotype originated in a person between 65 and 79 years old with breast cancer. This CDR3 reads CAISGNSGGANTGELFF. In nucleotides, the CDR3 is TGTGCCATCAGTGGTAATAGCGGGGGGGCGAACACCGGGGAGCTGTTTTTT.